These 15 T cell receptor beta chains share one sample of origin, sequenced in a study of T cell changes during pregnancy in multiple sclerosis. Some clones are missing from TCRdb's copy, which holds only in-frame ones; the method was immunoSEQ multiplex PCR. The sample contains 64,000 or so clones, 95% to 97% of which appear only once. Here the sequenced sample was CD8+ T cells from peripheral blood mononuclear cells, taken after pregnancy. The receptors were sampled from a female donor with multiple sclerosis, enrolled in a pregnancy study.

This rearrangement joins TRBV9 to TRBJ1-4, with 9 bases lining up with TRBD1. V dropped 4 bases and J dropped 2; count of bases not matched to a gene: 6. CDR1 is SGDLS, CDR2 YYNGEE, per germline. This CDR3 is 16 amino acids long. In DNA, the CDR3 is TGTGCCAGCAGCCCGGGGACAGGGACCACTAATGAAAAACTGTTTTTT. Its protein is CASSPGTGTTNEKLFF.

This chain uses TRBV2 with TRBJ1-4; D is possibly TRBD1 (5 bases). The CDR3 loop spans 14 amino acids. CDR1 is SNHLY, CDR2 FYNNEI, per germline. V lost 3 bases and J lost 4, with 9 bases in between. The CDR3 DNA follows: TGTGCCAGCAGTGAGGGGCAGTTTAATGAAAAACTGTTTTTT. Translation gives CASSEGQFNEKLFF.

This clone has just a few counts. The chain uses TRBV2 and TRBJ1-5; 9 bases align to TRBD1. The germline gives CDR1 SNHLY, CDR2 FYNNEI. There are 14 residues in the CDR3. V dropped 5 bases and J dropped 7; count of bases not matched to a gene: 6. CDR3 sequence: CASSTGQGVQPQHF. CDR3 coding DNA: TGTGCCAGCAGTACGGGACAGGGTGTCCAGCCCCAGCATTTT.

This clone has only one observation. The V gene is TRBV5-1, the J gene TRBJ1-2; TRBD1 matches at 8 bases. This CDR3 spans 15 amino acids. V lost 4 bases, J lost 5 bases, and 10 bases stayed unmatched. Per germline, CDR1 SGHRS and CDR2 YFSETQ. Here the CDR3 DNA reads TGCGCCAGCAGCAGCCCCGACAGGGGAGGGTATGGCTACACCTTC. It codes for CASSSPDRGGYGYTF.

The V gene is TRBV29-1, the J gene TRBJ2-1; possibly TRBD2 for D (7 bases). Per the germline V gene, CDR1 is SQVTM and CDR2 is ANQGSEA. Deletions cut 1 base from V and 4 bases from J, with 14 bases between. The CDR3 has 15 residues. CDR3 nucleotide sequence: TGCAGCGTTGAAGTGCAGGGAGGGACATACAATGAGCAGTTCTTC. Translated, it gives CSVEVQGGTYNEQFF.

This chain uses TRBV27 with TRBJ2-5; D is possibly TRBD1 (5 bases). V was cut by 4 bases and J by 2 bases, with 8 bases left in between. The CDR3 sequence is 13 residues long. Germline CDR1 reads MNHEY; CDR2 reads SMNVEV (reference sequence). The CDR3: CASSSGPQETQYF. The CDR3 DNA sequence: TGTGCCAGCAGTTCAGGGCCTCAAGAGACCCAGTACTTC.

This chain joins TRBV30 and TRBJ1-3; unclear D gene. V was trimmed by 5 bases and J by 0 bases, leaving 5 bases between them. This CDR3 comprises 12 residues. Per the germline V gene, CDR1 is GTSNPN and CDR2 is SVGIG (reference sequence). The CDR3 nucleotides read TGTGCCTGGTTTCTCTCTGGAAACACCATATATTTT. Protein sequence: CAWFLSGNTIYF.

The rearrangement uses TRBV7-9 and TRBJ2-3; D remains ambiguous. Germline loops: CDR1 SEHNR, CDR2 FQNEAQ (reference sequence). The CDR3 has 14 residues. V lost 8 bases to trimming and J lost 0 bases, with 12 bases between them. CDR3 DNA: TGTGCCAGCCCCCCGGCTAGTAGCACAGATACGCAGTATTTT. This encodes CASPPASSTDTQYF.

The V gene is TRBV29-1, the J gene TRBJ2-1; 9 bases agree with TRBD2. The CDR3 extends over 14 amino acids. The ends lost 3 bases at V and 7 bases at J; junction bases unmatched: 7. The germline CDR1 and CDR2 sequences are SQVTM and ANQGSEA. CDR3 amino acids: CSVDLAGVGNEQFF. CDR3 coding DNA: TGCAGCGTTGATTTAGCGGGAGTGGGGAATGAGCAGTTCTTC.

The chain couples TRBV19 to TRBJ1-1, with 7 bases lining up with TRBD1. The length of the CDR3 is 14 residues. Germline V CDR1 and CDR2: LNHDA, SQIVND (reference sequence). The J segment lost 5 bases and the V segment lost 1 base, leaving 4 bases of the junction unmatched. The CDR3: CASSIGSGGTEAFF. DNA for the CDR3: TGTGCCAGTAGTATAGGTTCAGGGGGGACTGAAGCTTTCTTT.

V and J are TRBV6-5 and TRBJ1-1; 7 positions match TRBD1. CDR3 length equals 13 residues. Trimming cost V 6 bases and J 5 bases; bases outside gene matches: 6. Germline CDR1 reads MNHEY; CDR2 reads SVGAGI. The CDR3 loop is CASRGPTGTEAFF. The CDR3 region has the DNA TGTGCCAGCAGGGGACCGACAGGGACTGAAGCTTTCTTT.

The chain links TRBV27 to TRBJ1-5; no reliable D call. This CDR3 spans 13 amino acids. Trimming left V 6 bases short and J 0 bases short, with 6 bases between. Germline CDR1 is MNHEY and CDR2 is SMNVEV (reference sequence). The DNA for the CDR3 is TGTGCCAGCAGCACTTATAGCAATCAGCCCCAGCATTTT. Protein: CASSTYSNQPQHF.

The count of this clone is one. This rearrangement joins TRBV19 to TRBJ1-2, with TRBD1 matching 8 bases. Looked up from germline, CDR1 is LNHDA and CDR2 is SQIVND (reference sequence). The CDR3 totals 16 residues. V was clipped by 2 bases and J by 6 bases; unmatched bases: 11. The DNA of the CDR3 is TGTGCCAGTAGTATACTTCCCGGACAGGGAACAGATGGCTACACCTTC. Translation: CASSILPGQGTDGYTF.

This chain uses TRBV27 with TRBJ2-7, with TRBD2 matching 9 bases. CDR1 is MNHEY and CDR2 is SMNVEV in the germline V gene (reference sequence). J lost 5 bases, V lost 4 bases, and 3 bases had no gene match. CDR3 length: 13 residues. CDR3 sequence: CASSSSGINEQYF. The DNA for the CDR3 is TGTGCCAGCAGTTCTAGCGGGATCAACGAGCAGTACTTC.

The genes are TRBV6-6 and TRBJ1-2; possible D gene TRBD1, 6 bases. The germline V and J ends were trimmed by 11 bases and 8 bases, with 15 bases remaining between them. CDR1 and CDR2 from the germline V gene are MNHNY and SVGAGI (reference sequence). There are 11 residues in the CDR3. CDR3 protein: CAGYRDGGYTF. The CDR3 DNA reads TGTGCCGGCTACAGGGACGGCGGCTACACCTTC.